The clone carrying this TCR beta chain occurred many times. The antigen remains undetermined. Using its own MiXCR run on the reads, TCRdb lists one record per CDR3 protein. The sample records roughly 81,000 distinct CDR3 sequences, 3% to 4.5% being singletons. The germline V and J ends were trimmed by 3 bases and 5 bases, with 5 bases remaining between them. CDR3 size: 11 residues. Germline V lookup: CDR1 SGHDN, CDR2 FVKESK. The data were obtained in a study of T cell repertoires in cytomegalovirus infection. Whole-study findings and limits: Accumulated public TCR beta family frequency recognized individuals carrying CMV together with the relevant HLA. HLA-C-restricted CMV-specific TCR beta clonotypes prevailed in the ex vivo response.

This TCR came from a human donor in good health (CMV status not recorded). Some clones in this sample may be carry-over from other donors' samples. The chain couples TRBV14 to TRBJ2-7, with D uncertain. Sample: PBMCs. The CDR3 DNA reads as TGTGCCAGCAGCCACAGTAACGAGCAGTACTTC. It translates to CASSHSNEQYF.